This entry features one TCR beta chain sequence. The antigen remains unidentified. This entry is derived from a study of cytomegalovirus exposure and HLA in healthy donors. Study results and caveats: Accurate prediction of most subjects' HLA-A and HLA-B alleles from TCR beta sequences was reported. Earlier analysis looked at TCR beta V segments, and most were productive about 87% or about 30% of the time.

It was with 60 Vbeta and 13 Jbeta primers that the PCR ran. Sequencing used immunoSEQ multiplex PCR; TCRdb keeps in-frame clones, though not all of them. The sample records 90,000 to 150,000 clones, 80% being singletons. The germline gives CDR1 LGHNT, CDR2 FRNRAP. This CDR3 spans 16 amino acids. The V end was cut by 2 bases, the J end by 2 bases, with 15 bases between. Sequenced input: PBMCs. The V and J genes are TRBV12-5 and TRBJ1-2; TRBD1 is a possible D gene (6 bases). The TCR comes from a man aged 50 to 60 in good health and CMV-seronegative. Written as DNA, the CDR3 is TGTGCTAGTGGTTTGTCAAAAGGGGGAATAAACTATGGCTACACCTTC. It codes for CASGLSKGGINYGYTF.